These 24 T cell receptor beta chains were all obtained from the same sample, sequenced in a study of T cell responses to AZD1222 COVID-19 vaccine. Assay used: immunoSEQ multiplex PCR; TCRdb lists only in-frame clones, some missing. Of under 150,000 clones in the sample, under 90% were seen once. Material: peripheral blood, obtained 28 days after the second AZD1222 dose. Receptors were obtained from an adult who received the AZD1222 COVID-19 vaccine.

The gene calls are TRBV6-5 and TRBJ1-4; D is ambiguous. Germline V gene sequence: CDR1 MNHEY, CDR2 SVGAGI. The V end was cut by 8 bases, the J end by 0 bases, with 10 bases between. The CDR3 length is 14 residues. CDR3 amino acids: CASQSGATNEKLFF. In DNA, the CDR3 is TGTGCCAGCCAGTCAGGAGCAACTAATGAAAAACTGTTTTTT.

The chain recombines TRBV28 with TRBJ1-6, with TRBD1 as a possible D gene (6 bases). The V and J ends lost 3 bases and 3 bases respectively, with 12 bases between them. This CDR3 comprises 16 residues. CDR1 is MDHEN, CDR2 SYDVKM, per germline. The CDR3 region has the DNA TGTGCCAGCAGTTTGCCTGGACAGAACTATAATTCACCCCTCCACTTT. Protein: CASSLPGQNYNSPLHF.

The chain recombines TRBV28 with TRBJ1-5, with a tentative D call TRBD1 (5 bases). Per germline, CDR1 MDHEN and CDR2 SYDVKM. With 8 bases removed from V and 0 bases from J, the gap between germline ends came to 14 bases. CDR3 size: 15 residues. The CDR3 region is CASLGPGYSNQPQHF. The CDR3 DNA follows: TGTGCCAGCTTGGGGCCAGGCTATAGCAATCAGCCCCAGCATTTT.

The chain employs TRBV5-5 and TRBJ1-6; 11 nucleotides line up with TRBD1. This CDR3 region has 14 residues. V lost 4 bases to trimming and J lost 10 bases; unmatched junction nucleotides: 4. The germline gives CDR1 SGHKS, CDR2 YYEKEE (reference sequence). This chain's CDR3 is CASSMGQGGSPLHF. The CDR3 nucleotides read TGTGCCAGCAGCATGGGACAGGGGGGCTCACCCCTCCACTTT.

The CDR3 bases are TGTGCCAGTAGCCAGGCTAAGGGGACTGAAGCTTTCTTT. The encoded protein is CASSQAKGTEAFF. This chain links TRBV19 with TRBJ1-1; D perhaps matches TRBD1 (5 bases). Deletions cut 6 bases from V and 5 bases from J, with 13 bases between. Germline CDR1 LNHDA, CDR2 SQIVND (reference sequence). The CDR3 runs to 13 residues.

The J gene is TRBJ2-5, the V gene TRBV24-1; D may be TRBD1 or TRBD2 (5 bases each). This CDR3 has 18 amino acids. The ends were cut back, 1 base at V and 0 bases at J, with 17 bases in the middle. The germline gives CDR1 KGHDR, CDR2 SFDVKD. The DNA for the CDR3 is TGTGCCACCAGTGATTTCGGTAGGTTCGGGACCCACCAAGAGACCCAGTACTTC. It is translated as CATSDFGRFGTHQETQYF.

The rearrangement links TRBV7-2 to TRBJ1-2; 9 nucleotides align to TRBD1. The CDR3 length is 16 residues. Trimming cost V 1 base and J 2 bases; bases outside gene matches: 5. The germline V gene has CDR1 SGHTA and CDR2 FQGNSA. CDR3 loop: CASSLGPGTGNYGYTF. In DNA, the CDR3 is TGTGCCAGCAGCTTAGGCCCAGGGACAGGGAACTATGGCTACACCTTC.

This sequence joins TRBV27 and TRBJ1-3; D possibly corresponds to TRBD1 (5 bases). The germline V gene encodes CDR1 MNHEY and CDR2 SMNVEV (reference sequence). This CDR3 contains 15 residues. V was shortened by 0 bases and J by 3 bases, with 9 bases between the two germline ends. The CDR3 DNA is TGTGCCAGCAGTTTATCCGGGGGTGGTGGAAACACCATATATTTT. Translated: CASSLSGGGGNTIYF.

The table lists this clone with a count of one. This sequence joins TRBV28 and TRBJ2-5; D is uncertain. The CDR3 is 10 amino acids. Trimming removed 9 bases from V and 3 bases from J, with 5 bases in between. Germline V lookup: CDR1 MDHEN, CDR2 SYDVKM. CDR3 sequence (DNA): TGTGCCAGTGGGAAAGAGACCCAGTACTTC. This codes for CASGKETQYF. The full variable domain, in which reference TRBV28 and TRBJ2-5 provide the parts outside the CDR3, is DVKVTQSSRYLVKRTGEKVFLECVQDMDHENMFWYRQDPGLGLRLIYFSYDVKMKEKGDIPEGYSVSREKKERFSLILESASTNQTSMYLCASGKETQYFGPGTRLLVL.

The chain employs TRBV3-1 (or the pseudogene TRBV3-2) and TRBJ2-1; 10 nucleotides align to TRBD2. CDR3 length: 15 amino acids. The V gene end was trimmed by 6 bases and the J gene end by 2 bases; junction bases not matched to a gene: 4. Germline CDR1 and CDR2: LGHDT and YNNKEL (reference sequence). The CDR3 reads CASSSAGGTYNEQFF. DNA of the CDR3: TGTGCCAGCAGTTCAGCGGGAGGGACCTACAATGAGCAGTTCTTC.

V is TRBV9 and J is TRBJ2-1; a weak D match, TRBD1 (6 bases). CDR3 size: 14 residues. V lost 4 bases, J lost 7 bases, and 15 bases lay in between. Germline CDR1 reads SGDLS; CDR2 reads YYNGEE. The CDR3, as DNA: TGTGCCAGCAGCCAACAGGGTTCCTCTAATGAGCAGTTCTTC. It codes for CASSQQGSSNEQFF.

This sequence joins TRBV14 and TRBJ2-1; weak D call: TRBD2 (9 bases). Germline V lookup: CDR1 SGHDN, CDR2 FVKESK. This CDR3 comprises 23 residues. The V end lost 8 bases, the J end lost 7 bases, and 45 bases lay between the germline ends. The CDR3 sequence: CASRQTSSDRGGLAGKAGNEQFF. The CDR3, as DNA: TGTGCCAGCCGACAAACCTCCTCCGACAGGGGCGGGCTAGCGGGAAAGGCCGGAAATGAGCAGTTCTTC.

The chain is built from TRBV28 and TRBJ2-1; 11 bases fit TRBD2. Germline V lookup: CDR1 MDHEN, CDR2 SYDVKM. The length of the CDR3 is 17 residues. Unmatched junction bases numbered 7, after V lost 5 bases and J lost 1 base. The CDR3 DNA reads TGTGCCAGCAGTGCCCTAGCGGGAGGTCCATCCTACAATGAGCAGTTCTTC. This encodes CASSALAGGPSYNEQFF.

Comment on this clone: One junction end does not reproduce the germline sequence, and a read error may be involved. The V and J genes are TRBV7-9 and TRBJ1-4, with 10 bases fitting TRBD1. Germline-derived CDR1 and CDR2 are SEHNR and FQNEAQ (reference sequence). CDR3 length equals 16 residues. In DNA form, the CDR3 reads TGTGCCAGCACCTTACCGGACGGGACAGGGGCTGAAAAACTGTTTTTT. Amino acids: CASTLPDGTGAEKLFF.

The chain has TRBV7-6 and TRBJ2-2; 8 bases fit TRBD2. The junction had 4 bases not matched to a gene; V was cut back by 2 bases and J by 5 bases. Germline CDR1 SGHVS, CDR2 FNYEAQ. This CDR3 has 15 residues. The chain's CDR3 is CASSLLTSVTGELFF. CDR3 nucleotides: TGTGCCAGCAGCTTATTGACTAGCGTAACCGGGGAGCTGTTTTTT.

This clone was seen a single time. The rearrangement links TRBV5-1 to TRBJ1-2; 7 positions agree with TRBD1. CDR1 is SGHRS, CDR2 YFSETQ, per germline. The J segment lost 0 bases and the V segment lost 0 bases, leaving 5 bases of the junction unmatched. This CDR3 has 16 residues. CDR3 in DNA: TGCGCCAGCAGCTTGGCCGGACAGGAAGCTAACTATGGCTACACCTTC. Amino acids: CASSLAGQEANYGYTF.

The chain combines TRBV5-1 with TRBJ1-6, with 9 bases aligning to TRBD1. Looked up from germline, CDR1 is SGHRS and CDR2 is YFSETQ. Trimming removed 4 bases from V and 5 bases from J; junction bases left unmatched: 4. This CDR3 is 15 amino acids long. CDR3 sequence (DNA): TGCGCCAGCAGCAAACGGACAGGGGATAATTCACCCCTCCACTTT. Translating it yields CASSKRTGDNSPLHF.

The rearrangement links TRBV28 to TRBJ2-7; D is perhaps TRBD1 (7 bases). The CDR3 contains 15 residues. Germline CDR1 is MDHEN and CDR2 is SYDVKM. Trimming cost V 5 bases and J 1 base, with 15 bases left between them. This chain's CDR3 is CASSPRGVLSYEQYF. The CDR3 region has the DNA TGTGCCAGCAGTCCCAGGGGGGTCTTATCCTACGAGCAGTACTTC.

This chain links TRBV7-2 with TRBJ1-2; TRBD1 might be the D (5 bases). This CDR3 spans 16 amino acids. CDR1 is SGHTA and CDR2 is FQGNSA in the germline V gene. V was shortened by 6 bases and J by 3 bases, with 20 bases between the two germline ends. CDR3 in amino acids: CASRLSISDSDYGYTF. In nucleotides, the CDR3 is TGTGCCAGCAGATTAAGTATCAGCGACAGCGACTATGGCTACACCTTC. The entire variable domain, with the rest obtained from reference TRBV7-2 and TRBJ1-2, is as follows: GAGVSQSPSNKVTEKGKDVELRCDPISGHTALYWYRQSLGQGLEFLIYFQGNSAPDKSGLPSDRFSAERTGGSVSTLTIQRTQQEDSAVYLCASRLSISDSDYGYTFGSGTRLTVV.

The chain recombines TRBV7-8 with TRBJ1-1; unclear D gene. This CDR3 has 14 amino acids. Germline lookup yields CDR1 SGHVS and CDR2 FQNEAQ. V was clipped by 0 bases and J by 1 base, with 6 bases between them. This chain's CDR3 is CASSLAPANTEAFF. The CDR3 nucleotides are TGTGCCAGCAGCTTAGCCCCCGCGAACACTGAAGCTTTCTTT.

This clone was detected only a few times. The V and J genes are TRBV4-2 and TRBJ1-6; maybe TRBD1 (5 bases). The V gene's germline CDR1 is LGHNA and CDR2 YNFKEQ. The CDR3 totals 15 residues. Trimming took off 7 bases at V and 0 bases at J, with 10 bases between the two ends. The CDR3, as DNA: TGTGCCAGCAAGAGACAGTCCTCCTATAATTCACCCCTCCACTTT. Its translation: CASKRQSSYNSPLHF.

The chain couples TRBV6-2 or TRBV6-3 to TRBJ2-6; D perhaps matches TRBD2 (5 bases). Germline assignment: CDR1 MNHEY and CDR2 SVGEGT. V shed 4 bases and J shed 4 bases, with 14 bases lying between them. CDR3 size: 16 residues. CDR3 bases: TGTGCCAGCAGTTCCATGGGAGCGGTCGGGGCCAACGTCCTGACTTTC. Encoded protein: CASSSMGAVGANVLTF.

This chain connects TRBV5-4 to TRBJ2-1; maybe TRBD2 (6 bases). CDR1 is SGHNT and CDR2 is YYREEE in the germline V gene (reference sequence). The ends were cut back, 0 bases at V and 2 bases at J, with 12 bases in the middle. The CDR3 is 16 residues long. CDR3 protein: CASSLVRGGPYNEQFF. The CDR3 DNA reads TGTGCCAGCAGCTTGGTGCGGGGAGGACCCTACAATGAGCAGTTCTTC. Full variable domain (rest looked up from reference TRBV5-4 and TRBJ2-1): ETGVTQSPTHLIKTRGQQVTLRCSSQSGHNTVSWYQQALGQGPQFIFQYYREEENGRGNFPPRFSGLQFPNYSSELNVNALELDDSALYLCASSLVRGGPYNEQFFGPGTRLTVL.

The chain joins TRBV6-5 to TRBJ2-5, with 10 bases matching TRBD1. J was trimmed by 4 bases and V by 6 bases; bases with no gene match: 8. CDR1 and CDR2 from the germline V gene are MNHEY and SVGAGI. This CDR3 has 15 residues. The CDR3 sequence is CASRTGGRVGETQYF. The CDR3 coding sequence is TGTGCCAGCAGGACAGGGGGCCGTGTGGGAGAGACCCAGTACTTC.